The clone carrying this T cell receptor beta chain has only a few counts. This entry comes from a study of blood T cell repertoires in COVID-19. Individuals aged roughly 18 to 90 years were recruited from 24 US areas. The method was immunoSEQ multiplex PCR; TCRdb's version includes in-frame clones alone and lacks a portion of them. The sample shows about 270,000 clones, roughly nine tenths of them seen only once. Trimming at V came to 0 bases and at J to 6 bases, leaving 2 bases not matched to a gene. The CDR3 contains 13 residues. Germline values: CDR1 SGHRS, CDR2 YFSETQ. Sample: PBMCs or T cells enriched from blood (not recorded which). V gene TRBV5-1 combines with J gene TRBJ1-2, with TRBD1 identical over 7 bases. The sequence was obtained from a woman aged 18-29 years who had recovered from COVID-19. In nucleotides, the CDR3 is TGCGCCAGCAGCTTGGGACAGGGCCATGGCTACACCTTC. This encodes CASSLGQGHGYTF.